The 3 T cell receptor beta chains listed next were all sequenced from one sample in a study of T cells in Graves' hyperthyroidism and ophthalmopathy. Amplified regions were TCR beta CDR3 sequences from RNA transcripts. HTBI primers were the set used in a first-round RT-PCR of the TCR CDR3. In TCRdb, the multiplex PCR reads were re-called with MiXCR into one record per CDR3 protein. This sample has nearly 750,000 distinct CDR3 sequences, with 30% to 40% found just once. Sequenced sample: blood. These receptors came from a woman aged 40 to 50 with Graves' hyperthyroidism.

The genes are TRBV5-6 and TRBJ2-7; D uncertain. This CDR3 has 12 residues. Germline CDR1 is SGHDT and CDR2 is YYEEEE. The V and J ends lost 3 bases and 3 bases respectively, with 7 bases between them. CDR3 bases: TGTGCCAGCAGCTGGGGTTTCTACGAGCAGTACTTC. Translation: CASSWGFYEQYF.

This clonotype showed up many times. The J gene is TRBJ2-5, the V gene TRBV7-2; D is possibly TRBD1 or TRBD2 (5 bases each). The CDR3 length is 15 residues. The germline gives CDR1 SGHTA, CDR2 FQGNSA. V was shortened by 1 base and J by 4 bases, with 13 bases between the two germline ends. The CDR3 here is CASSLGTSGRETQYF. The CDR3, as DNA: TGTGCCAGCAGCTTAGGGACCTCGGGGCGAGAGACCCAGTACTTC. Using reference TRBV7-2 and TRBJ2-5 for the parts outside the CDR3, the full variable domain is GAGVSQSPSNKVTEKGKDVELRCDPISGHTALYWYRQSLGQGLEFLIYFQGNSAPDKSGLPSDRFSAERTGGSVSTLTIQRTQQEDSAVYLCASSLGTSGRETQYFGPGTRLLVL.

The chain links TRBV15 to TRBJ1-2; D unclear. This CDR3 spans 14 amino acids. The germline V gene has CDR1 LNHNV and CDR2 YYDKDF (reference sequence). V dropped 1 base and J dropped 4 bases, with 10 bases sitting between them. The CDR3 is CATSRGTAGYGYTF. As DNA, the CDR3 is TGTGCCACCAGCAGAGGAACAGCGGGCTATGGCTACACCTTC.